Described below is a single T cell receptor beta chain sequence and its context. As yet, its antigen is unknown. Researchers ran the PCR with 60 Vbeta and 13 Jbeta primers. Assay: immunoSEQ multiplex PCR; the TCRdb copy retains only in-frame clones and omits some. Of about 150,000 clones listed, more than 75% are singletons. Trimming removed 6 bases from V and 5 bases from J; junction bases left unmatched: 6. In germline, CDR1 is MNHEY, CDR2 SMNVEV (reference sequence). CDR3 length: 13 residues. The data originate from a study of cytomegalovirus exposure and HLA in healthy donors. Study-level results: Earlier analysis found most TCR beta V segments productive about 87% or about 30% of the time.

The rearrangement joins TRBV27 to TRBJ1-1, with 7 bases lining up with TRBD1. The specimen sequenced was PBMCs. This clonotype was sampled from a male donor in good health and CMV-seronegative. The CDR3 is CASRTNRGTEAFF. The CDR3 region has the DNA TGTGCCAGCAGAACGAACAGGGGAACTGAAGCTTTCTTT.